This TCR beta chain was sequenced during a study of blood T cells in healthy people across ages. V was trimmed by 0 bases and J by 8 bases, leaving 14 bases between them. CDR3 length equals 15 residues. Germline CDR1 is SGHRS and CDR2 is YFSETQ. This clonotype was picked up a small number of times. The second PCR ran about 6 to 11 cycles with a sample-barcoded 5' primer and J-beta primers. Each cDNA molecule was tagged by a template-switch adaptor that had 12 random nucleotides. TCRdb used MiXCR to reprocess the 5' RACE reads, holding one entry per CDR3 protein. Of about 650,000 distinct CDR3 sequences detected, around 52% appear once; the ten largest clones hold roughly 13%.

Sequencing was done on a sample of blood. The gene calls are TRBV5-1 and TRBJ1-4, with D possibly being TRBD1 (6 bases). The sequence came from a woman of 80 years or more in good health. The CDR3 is CASSLEGTTEEKLFF. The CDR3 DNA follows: TGCGCCAGCAGCTTGGAGGGGACAACTGAAGAAAAACTGTTTTTT.